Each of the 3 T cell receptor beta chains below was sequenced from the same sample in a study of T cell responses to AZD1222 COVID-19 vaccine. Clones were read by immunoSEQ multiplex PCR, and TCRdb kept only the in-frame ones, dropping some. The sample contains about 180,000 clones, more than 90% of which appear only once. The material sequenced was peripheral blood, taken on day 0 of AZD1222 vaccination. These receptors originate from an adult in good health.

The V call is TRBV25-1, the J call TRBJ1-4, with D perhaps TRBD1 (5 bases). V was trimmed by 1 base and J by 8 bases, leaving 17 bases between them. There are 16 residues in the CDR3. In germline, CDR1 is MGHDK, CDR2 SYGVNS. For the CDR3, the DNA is TGTGCCAGCAGTGAATTGGACACCCCGAGTCACGAAAAACTGTTTTTT. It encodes CASSELDTPSHEKLFF.

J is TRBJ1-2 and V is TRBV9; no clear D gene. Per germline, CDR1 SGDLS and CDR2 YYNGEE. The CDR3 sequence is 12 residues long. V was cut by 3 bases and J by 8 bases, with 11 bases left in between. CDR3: CASSDSLEGYTF. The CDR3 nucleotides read TGTGCCAGCAGCGACTCTCTGGAAGGCTACACCTTC.

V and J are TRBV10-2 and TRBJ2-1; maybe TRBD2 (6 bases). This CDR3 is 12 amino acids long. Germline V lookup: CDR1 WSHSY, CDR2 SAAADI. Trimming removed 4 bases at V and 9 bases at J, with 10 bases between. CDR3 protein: CASSGDLGEQFF. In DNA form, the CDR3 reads TGCGCCAGCAGTGGGGACTTGGGTGAGCAGTTCTTC.